This TCR beta chain originates from a study of blood T cell repertoires in COVID-19. Study-wide background: COVID-19 samples, acute and convalescent, were from the United States, Italy and Spain. Sample material is recorded as cDNA or gDNA derived from T cells, B-cell-depleted T cells, or PBMCs.

The authors' processing: For nucleated cells, counts were estimated from reference gene primer amplification. Measured with immunoSEQ multiplex PCR; TCRdb has only the in-frame clones, and not every one. D and trimming were read from the DNA, whereas the V and J calls and clone size are those reported in that table. Seen here are under 300,000 clones, about 81% observed once, and the top ten hold roughly 1.5%. The V gene end was trimmed by 4 bases and the J gene end by 4 bases; junction bases not matched to a gene: 13. The germline CDR1 and CDR2 sequences are SGDLS and YYNGEE. CDR3 length: 16 amino acids.

Sample: peripheral blood. This chain joins TRBV9 and TRBJ2-7; TRBD2 aligns across 8 bases. This sequence was found in a human donor with COVID-19, enrolled during active disease. The donor label of this sample is uncertain. The CDR3 nucleotides are TGTGCCAGCAGCCAAACGACTAGCGCTCCGATTTACGAGCAGTACTTC. It translates to CASSQTTSAPIYEQYF.